This T cell receptor (beta chain) was identified during a study of OX40 agonist ivuxolimab in advanced cancers. The assay was immunoSEQ multiplex PCR, and TCRdb's table has in-frame clones only and misses some. This table has 45,000 or so clones, about nine tenths appearing once. V lost 6 bases and J 5 bases, leaving 19 bases between the germline ends. CDR1 SGHTA and CDR2 FQGTGA come from the germline V gene. The CDR3 sequence is 15 residues long. This specimen consisted of CD4+ or CD8+ T cells sorted from blood, obtained in a trial of the OX40 agonist ivuxolimab. The receptor comes from an adult with an advanced solid tumor such as melanoma, head and neck, liver or kidney cancer. J is TRBJ1-1 and V is TRBV7-3; tentative D call: TRBD1 (5 bases). CDR3 bases: TGTGCCAGCAGGTCCCAGGCCGGGGCTTTGACTGAAGCTTTCTTT. This sequence encodes CASRSQAGALTEAFF.